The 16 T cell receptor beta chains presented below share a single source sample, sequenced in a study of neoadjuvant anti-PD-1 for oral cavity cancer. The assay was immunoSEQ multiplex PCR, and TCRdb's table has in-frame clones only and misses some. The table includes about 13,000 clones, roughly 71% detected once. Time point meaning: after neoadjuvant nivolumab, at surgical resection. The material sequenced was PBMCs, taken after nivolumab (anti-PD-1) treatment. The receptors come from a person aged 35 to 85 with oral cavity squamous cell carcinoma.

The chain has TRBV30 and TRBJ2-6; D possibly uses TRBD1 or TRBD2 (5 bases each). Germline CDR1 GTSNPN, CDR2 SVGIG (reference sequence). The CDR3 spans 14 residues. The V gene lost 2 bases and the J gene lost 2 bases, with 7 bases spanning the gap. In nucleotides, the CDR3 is TGTGCCTGGAGTCGGGACGCTGGGGCCAACGTCCTGACTTTC. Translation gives CAWSRDAGANVLTF.

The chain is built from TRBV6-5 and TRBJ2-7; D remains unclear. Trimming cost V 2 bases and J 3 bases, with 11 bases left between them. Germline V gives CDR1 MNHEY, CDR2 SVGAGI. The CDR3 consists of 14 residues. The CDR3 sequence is CASSYGERGYEQYF. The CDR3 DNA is TGTGCCAGCAGTTACGGCGAGAGAGGCTACGAGCAGTACTTC.

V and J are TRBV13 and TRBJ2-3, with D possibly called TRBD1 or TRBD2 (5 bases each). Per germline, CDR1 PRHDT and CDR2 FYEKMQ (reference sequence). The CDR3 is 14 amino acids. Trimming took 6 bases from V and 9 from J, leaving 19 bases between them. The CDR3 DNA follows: TGTGCCAGCAGTACACCCCCGGGGCGCAGAACGCAGTATTTT. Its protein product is CASSTPPGRRTQYF.

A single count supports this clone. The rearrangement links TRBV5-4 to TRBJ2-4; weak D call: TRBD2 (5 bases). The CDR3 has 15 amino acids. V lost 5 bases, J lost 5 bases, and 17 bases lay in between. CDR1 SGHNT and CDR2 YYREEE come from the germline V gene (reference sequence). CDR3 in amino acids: CASSIGLLGENIQYF. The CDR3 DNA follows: TGTGCCAGCAGTATTGGACTTCTGGGCGAAAACATTCAGTACTTC.

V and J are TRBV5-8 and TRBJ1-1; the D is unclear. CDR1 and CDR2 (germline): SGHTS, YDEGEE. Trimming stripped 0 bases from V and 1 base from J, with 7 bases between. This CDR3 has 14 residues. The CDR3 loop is CASSLGRGNTEAFF. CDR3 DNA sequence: TGTGCCAGCAGCTTGGGACGAGGGAACACTGAAGCTTTCTTT.

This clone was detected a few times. In DNA form, the CDR3 reads TGTGCCAGCAGGGTTCTACGGGCCGGACAGGGTAGCAATCAGCCCCAGCATTTT. Translation: CASRVLRAGQGSNQPQHF. The gene calls are TRBV28 and TRBJ1-5; 8 bases are shared with TRBD1. CDR3 length: 18 residues. V lost 6 bases and J lost 0; bases outside the gene matches: 13. In germline, CDR1 is MDHEN, CDR2 SYDVKM.

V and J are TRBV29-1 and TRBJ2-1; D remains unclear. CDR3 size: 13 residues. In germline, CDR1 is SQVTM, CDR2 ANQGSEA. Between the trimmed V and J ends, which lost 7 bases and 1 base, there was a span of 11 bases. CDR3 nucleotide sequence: TGCAGCGGGGGTGGGGTGTCCTACAATGAGCAGTTCTTC. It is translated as CSGGGVSYNEQFF.

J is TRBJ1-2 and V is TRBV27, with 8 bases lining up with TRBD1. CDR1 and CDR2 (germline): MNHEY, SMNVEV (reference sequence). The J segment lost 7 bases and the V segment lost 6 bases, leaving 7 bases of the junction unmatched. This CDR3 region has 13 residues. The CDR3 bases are TGTGCCAGCAGAGGACAGGGAATCACTGGCTACACCTTC. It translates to CASRGQGITGYTF.

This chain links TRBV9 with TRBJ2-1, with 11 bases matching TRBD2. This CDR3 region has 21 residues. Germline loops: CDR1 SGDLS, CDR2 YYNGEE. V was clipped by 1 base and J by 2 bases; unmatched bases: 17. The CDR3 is CASSVRDRVSLAGATYNEQFF. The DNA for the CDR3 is TGTGCCAGCAGCGTAAGGGACAGGGTGTCACTAGCGGGGGCGACCTACAATGAGCAGTTCTTC. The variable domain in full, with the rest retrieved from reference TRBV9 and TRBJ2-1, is DSGVTQTPKHLITATGQRVTLRCSPRSGDLSVYWYQQSLDQGLQFLIQYYNGEERAKGNILERFSAQQFPDLHSELNLSSLELGDSALYFCASSVRDRVSLAGATYNEQFFGPGTRLTVL.

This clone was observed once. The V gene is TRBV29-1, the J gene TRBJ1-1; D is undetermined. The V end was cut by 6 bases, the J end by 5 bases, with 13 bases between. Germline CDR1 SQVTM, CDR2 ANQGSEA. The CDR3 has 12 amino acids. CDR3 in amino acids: CSVAFRNTEAFF. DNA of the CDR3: TGCAGCGTCGCCTTTAGGAATACTGAAGCTTTCTTT.

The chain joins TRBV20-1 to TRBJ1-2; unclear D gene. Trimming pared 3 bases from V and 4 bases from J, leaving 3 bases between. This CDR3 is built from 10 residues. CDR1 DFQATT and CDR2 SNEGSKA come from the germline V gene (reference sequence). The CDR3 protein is CSARAYGYTF. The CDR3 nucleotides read TGCAGTGCTAGGGCCTATGGCTACACCTTC.

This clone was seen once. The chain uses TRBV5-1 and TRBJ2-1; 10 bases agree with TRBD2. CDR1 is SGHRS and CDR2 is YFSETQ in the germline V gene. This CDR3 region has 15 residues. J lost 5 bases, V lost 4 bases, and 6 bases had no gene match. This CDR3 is CASSPGLARNNEQFF. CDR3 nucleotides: TGCGCCAGCAGCCCGGGACTAGCGCGCAACAATGAGCAGTTCTTC.

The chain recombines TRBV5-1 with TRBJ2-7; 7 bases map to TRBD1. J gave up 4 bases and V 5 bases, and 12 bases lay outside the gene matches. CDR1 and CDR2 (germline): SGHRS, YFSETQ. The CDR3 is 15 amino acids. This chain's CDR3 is CASRPAGTVNYEQYF. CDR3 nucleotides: TGCGCCAGCAGACCGGCCGGGACAGTAAATTACGAGCAGTACTTC.

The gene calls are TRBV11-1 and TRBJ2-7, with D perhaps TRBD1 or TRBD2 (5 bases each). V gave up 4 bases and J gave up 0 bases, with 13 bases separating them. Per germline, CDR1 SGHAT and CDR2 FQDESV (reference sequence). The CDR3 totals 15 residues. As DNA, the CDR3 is TGTGCCAGCAGCTCCGGGACGGGGACCTCCTACGAGCAGTACTTC. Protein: CASSSGTGTSYEQYF.

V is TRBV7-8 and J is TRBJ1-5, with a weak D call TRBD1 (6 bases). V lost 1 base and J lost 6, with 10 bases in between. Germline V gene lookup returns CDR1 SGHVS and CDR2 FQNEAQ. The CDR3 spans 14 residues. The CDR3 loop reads CASSLEGGGQPQHF. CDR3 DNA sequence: TGTGCCAGCAGCTTAGAGGGGGGTGGTCAGCCCCAGCATTTT.

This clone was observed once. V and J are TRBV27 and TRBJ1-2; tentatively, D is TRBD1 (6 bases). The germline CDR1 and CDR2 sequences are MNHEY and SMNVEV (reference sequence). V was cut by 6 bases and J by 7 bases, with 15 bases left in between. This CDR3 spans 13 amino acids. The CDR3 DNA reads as TGTGCCAGCAGACTAGGGGGGCTAGGTGGCTACACCTTC. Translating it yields CASRLGGLGGYTF.